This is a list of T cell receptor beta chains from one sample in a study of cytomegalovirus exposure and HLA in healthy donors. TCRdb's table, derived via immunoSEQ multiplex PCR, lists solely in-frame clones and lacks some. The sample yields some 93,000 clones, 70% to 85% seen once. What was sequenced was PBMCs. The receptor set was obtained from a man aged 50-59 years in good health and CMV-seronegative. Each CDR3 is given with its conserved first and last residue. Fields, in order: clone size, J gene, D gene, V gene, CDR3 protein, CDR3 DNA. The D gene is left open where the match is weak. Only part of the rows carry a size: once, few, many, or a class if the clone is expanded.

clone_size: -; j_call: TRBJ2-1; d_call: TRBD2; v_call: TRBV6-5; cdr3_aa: CASSYGTAGGYEQFF; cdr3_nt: TGTGCCAGCAGTTACGGCACAGCGGGAGGTTATGAGCAGTTCTTC
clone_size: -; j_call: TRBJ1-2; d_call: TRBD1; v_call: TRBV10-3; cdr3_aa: CAIGGGDSTNYGYTF; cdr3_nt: TGTGCCATCGGGGGCGGGGACAGTACTAACTATGGCTACACCTTC
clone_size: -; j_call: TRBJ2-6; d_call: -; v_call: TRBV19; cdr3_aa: CASSIEGEQYSGANVLTF; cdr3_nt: TGTGCCAGTAGTATAGAGGGAGAACAGTACTCTGGGGCCAACGTCCTGACTTTC
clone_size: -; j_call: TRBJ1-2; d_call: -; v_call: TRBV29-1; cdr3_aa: CSVEDSAAGLGYTF; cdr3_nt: TGCAGCGTTGAAGATTCGGCGGCAGGGCTGGGCTACACCTTC
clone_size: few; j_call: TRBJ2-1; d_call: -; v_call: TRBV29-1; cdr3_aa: CSVETGWNNEQFF; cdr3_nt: TGCAGCGTTGAAACAGGGTGGAACAATGAGCAGTTCTTC
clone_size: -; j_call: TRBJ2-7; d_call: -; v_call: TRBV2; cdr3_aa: CASKELALVKQYF; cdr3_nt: TGTGCCAGCAAAGAACTGGCCCTAGTGAAGCAGTACTTC
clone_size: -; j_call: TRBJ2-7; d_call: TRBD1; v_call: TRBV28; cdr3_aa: CASSPSTGSYEQYF; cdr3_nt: TGTGCCAGCAGTCCCTCGACAGGGTCCTACGAGCAGTACTTC
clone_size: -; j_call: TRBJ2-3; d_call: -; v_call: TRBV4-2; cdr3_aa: CASSQEGLGYSTDTQYF; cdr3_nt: TGTGCCAGCAGCCAAGAGGGCCTCGGATACAGCACAGATACGCAGTATTTT
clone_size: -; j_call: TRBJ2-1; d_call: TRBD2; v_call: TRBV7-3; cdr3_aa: CASSLRLAGENEQFF; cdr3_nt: TGTGCCAGCAGCTTAAGACTAGCGGGAGAAAATGAGCAGTTCTTC
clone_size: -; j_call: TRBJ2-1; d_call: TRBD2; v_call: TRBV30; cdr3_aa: CARASGRSNEQFF; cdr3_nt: TGTGCCCGTGCTAGCGGGAGAAGCAATGAGCAGTTCTTC
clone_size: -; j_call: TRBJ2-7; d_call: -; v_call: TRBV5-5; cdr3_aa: CASSSGGTVEEQYF; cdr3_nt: TGTGCCAGCAGCTCCGGAGGGACGGTGGAAGAGCAGTACTTC
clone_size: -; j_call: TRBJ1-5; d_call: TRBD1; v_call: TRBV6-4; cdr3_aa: CASITSGQGASNQPQHF; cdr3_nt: TGTGCCAGCATTACGTCGGGACAGGGGGCGAGCAATCAGCCCCAGCATTTT
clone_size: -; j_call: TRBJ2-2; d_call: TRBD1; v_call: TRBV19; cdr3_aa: CATQGAAANTGELFF; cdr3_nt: TGTGCCACCCAGGGGGCGGCTGCGAACACCGGGGAGCTGTTTTTT
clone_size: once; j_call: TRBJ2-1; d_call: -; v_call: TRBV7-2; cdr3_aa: CASSLSFAAVSYNEQFF; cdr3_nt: TGTGCCAGCAGCTTATCGTTTGCGGCGGTGTCATACAATGAGCAGTTCTTC
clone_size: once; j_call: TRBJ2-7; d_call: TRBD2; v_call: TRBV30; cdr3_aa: CAWSVRGGAHEQYF; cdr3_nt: TGTGCCTGGAGTGTACGCGGGGGTGCCCACGAGCAGTACTTC
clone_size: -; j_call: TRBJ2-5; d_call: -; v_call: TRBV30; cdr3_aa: CAWNRGETQYF; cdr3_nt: TGTGCCTGGAATAGGGGAGAGACCCAGTACTTC
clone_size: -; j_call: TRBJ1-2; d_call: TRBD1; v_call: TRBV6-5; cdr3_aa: CASSSDRGLGYGYTF; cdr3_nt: TGTGCCAGCAGTTCCGACAGGGGACTTGGGTATGGCTACACCTTC
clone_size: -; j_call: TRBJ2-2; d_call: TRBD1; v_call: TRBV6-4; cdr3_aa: CASSDSFLGPHRQGYTGELFF; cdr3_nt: TGTGCCAGCAGTGACTCGTTCCTCGGTCCTCATAGACAGGGGTACACCGGGGAGCTGTTTTTT
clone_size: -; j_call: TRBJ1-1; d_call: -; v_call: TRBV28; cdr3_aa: CASSDPQLQAFF; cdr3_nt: TGTGCCAGCAGTGACCCACAGTTGCAAGCTTTCTTT
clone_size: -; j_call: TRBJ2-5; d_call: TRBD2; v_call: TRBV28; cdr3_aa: CAIRLAGGPQETQYF; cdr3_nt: TGTGCCATCCGACTAGCGGGAGGCCCCCAAGAGACCCAGTACTTC
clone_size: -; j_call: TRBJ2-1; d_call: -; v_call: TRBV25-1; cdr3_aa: CASSELGARGEQFF; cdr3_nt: TGTGCCAGCAGTGAATTGGGGGCTCGGGGTGAGCAGTTCTTC
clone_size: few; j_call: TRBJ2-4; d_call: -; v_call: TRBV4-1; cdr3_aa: CASSQGPILAKNIQYF; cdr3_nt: TGCGCCAGCAGCCAAGGGCCGATCCTAGCCAAAAACATTCAGTACTTC
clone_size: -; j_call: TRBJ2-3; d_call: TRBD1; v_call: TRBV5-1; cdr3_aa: CASSYQGAVTDTQYF; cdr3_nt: TGCGCCAGCAGCTATCAGGGGGCTGTCACAGATACGCAGTATTTT
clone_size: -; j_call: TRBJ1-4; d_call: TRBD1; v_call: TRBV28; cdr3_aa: CASSPTTGALEKLFF; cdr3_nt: TGTGCCAGCAGTCCGACGACAGGGGCTCTCGAAAAACTGTTTTTT
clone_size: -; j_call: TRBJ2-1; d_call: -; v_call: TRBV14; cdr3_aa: CASSQVSSVDEQFF; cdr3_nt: TGTGCCAGCAGCCAAGTTTCGAGTGTTGATGAGCAGTTCTTC
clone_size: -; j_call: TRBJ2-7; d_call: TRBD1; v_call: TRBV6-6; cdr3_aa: CASSKGQGYYEQYF; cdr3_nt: TGTGCCAGCAGTAAAGGACAGGGGTACTACGAGCAGTACTTC
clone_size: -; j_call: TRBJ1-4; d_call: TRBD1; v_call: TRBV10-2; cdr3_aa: CASRRTGRDEKLFF; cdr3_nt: TGCGCCAGCAGGAGGACAGGGAGGGATGAAAAACTGTTTTTT
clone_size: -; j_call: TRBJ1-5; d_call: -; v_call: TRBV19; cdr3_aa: CASSIDQGRGNQPQHF; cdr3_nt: TGTGCCAGTAGTATAGACCAGGGGCGCGGTAATCAGCCCCAGCATTTT
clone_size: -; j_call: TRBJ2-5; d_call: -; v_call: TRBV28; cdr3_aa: CASGGWETQYF; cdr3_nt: TGTGCCAGCGGGGGGTGGGAGACCCAGTACTTC
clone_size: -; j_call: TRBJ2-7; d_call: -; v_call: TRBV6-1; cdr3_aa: CASTMTGIDEQYF; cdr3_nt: TGTGCCAGCACCATGACAGGAATTGACGAGCAGTACTTC
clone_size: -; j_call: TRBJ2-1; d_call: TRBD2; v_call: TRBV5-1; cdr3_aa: CASTTLAGGRLIYNEQFF; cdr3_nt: TGCGCCAGCACCACACTAGCGGGAGGGCGTCTAATTTACAATGAGCAGTTCTTC
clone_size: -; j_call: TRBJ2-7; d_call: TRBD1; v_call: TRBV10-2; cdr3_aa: CASRVDRGLSYEQYF; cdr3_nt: TGCGCCAGCAGAGTGGACAGGGGGCTTTCCTACGAGCAGTACTTC
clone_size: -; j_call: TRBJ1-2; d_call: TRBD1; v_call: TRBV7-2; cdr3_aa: CASSAGQSYGYTF; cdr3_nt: TGTGCCAGCAGCGCGGGACAGAGCTATGGCTACACCTTC
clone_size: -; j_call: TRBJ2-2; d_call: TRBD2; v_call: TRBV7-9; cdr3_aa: CASRSSGRHTGELFF; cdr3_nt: TGTGCCAGCAGGTCCAGCGGGAGACACACCGGGGAGCTGTTTTTT
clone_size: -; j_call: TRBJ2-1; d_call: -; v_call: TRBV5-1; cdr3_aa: CASSLSRRRGYNEQFF; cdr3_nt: TGCGCCAGCAGCCTTTCGCGTCGGAGGGGTTACAATGAGCAGTTCTTC
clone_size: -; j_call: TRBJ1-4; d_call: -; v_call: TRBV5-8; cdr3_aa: CASSFRGATNEKLFF; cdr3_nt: TGTGCCAGCAGCTTTCGGGGAGCAACTAATGAAAAACTGTTTTTT
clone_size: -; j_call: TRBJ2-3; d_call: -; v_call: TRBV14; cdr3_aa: CASSQDPARNTQYF; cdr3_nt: TGTGCCAGCAGCCAAGATCCGGCTAGGAATACGCAGTATTTT
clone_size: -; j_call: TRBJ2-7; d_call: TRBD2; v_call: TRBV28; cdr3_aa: CASTLPGGPYEQYF; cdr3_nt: TGTGCCAGCACCCTTCCGGGAGGCCCCTACGAGCAGTACTTC
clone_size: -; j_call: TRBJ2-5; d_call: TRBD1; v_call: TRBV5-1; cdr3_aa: CASSPYRDSGKETQYF; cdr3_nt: TGCGCCAGCAGCCCCTATCGGGACAGCGGCAAAGAGACCCAGTACTTC
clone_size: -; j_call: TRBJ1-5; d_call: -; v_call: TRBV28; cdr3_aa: CASSFQGSSNQPQHF; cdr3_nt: TGTGCCAGCAGTTTCCAGGGATCTAGCAATCAGCCCCAGCATTTT
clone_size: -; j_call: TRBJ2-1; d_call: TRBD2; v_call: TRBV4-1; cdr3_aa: CASSRPGGGSYNEQFF; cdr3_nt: TGCGCCAGCAGCCGGCCGGGGGGAGGCTCCTACAATGAGCAGTTCTTC
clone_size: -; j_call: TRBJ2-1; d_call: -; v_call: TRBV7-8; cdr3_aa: CASTQRAQSSYNEQFF; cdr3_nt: TGTGCCAGCACCCAGAGGGCCCAGAGCTCCTACAATGAGCAGTTCTTC
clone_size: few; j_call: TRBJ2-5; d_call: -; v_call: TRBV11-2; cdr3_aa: CASSVMGGPGETQYF; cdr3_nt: TGTGCCAGCAGCGTAATGGGGGGTCCCGGGGAGACCCAGTACTTC
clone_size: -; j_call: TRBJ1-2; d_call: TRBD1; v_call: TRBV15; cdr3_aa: CATSSGLDRGHGYTF; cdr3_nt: TGTGCCACCAGCAGTGGTCTGGACAGGGGGCATGGCTACACCTTC
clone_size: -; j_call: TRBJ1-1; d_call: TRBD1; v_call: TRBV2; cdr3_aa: CASRQGVRDTEAFF; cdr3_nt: TGTGCCAGCAGACAGGGGGTTAGGGACACTGAAGCTTTCTTT
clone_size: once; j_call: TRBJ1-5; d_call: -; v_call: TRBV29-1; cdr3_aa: CSVAGGTGNQPQHF; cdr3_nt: TGCAGCGTTGCGGGGGGTACGGGCAATCAGCCCCAGCATTTT
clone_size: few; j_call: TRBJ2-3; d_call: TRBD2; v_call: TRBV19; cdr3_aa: CASSTASGNTQYF; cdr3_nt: TGTGCCAGTAGTACGGCTAGCGGGAATACGCAGTATTTT
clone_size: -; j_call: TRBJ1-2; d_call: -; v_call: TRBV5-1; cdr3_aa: CASSRGATDYGYTF; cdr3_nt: TGCGCCAGCTCACGGGGGGCGACGGACTATGGCTACACCTTC
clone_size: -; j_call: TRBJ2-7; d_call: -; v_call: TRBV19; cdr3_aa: CASSKTKLYEQYF; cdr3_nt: TGTGCCAGTAGTAAGACTAAACTCTACGAGCAGTACTTC
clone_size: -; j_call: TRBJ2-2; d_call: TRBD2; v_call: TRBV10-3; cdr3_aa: CAIWAGGQAGELFF; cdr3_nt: TGTGCCATCTGGGCGGGAGGGCAGGCCGGGGAGCTGTTTTTT
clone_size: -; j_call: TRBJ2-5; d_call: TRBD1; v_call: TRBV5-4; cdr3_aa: CASRSGTDQETQYF; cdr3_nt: TGTGCCAGCAGATCCGGGACAGACCAAGAGACCCAGTACTTC
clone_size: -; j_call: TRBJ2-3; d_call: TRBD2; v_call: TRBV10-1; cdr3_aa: CASSEGLASTDTQYF; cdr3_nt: TGCGCCAGCAGTGAGGGACTAGCTAGCACAGATACGCAGTATTTT
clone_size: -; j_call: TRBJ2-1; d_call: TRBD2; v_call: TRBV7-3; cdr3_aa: CASSRLTSGSPNEQFF; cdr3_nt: TGTGCCAGCAGCCGCCTAACTAGCGGGAGTCCGAATGAGCAGTTCTTC
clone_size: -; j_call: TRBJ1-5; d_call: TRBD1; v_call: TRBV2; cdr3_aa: CASSAQGAGGQPQHF; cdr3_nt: TGTGCCAGCAGTGCGCAGGGGGCGGGCGGCCAGCCCCAGCATTTT
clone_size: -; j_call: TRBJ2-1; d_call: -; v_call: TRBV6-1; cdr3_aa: CATIQRNEQFF; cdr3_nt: TGTGCCACCATCCAGCGCAATGAGCAGTTCTTC
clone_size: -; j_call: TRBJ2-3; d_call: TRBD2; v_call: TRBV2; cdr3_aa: CASSAWTSGGTDTQYF; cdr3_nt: TGTGCCAGCAGTGCCTGGACTAGCGGGGGCACAGATACGCAGTATTTT